Shown below are 15 T cell receptor beta chains from a single sample sequenced in a study of blood T cell repertoires in COVID-19. The protocol was immunoSEQ multiplex PCR, while the TCRdb copy is restricted to in-frame clones and leaves out a portion. The repertoire holds roughly 110,000 clones, about four fifths seen once, with 4% to 5.5% in the top ten. What was sequenced was peripheral blood. Source of these receptors: a human donor in a cohort sampled during active COVID-19.

The rearrangement uses TRBV9 and TRBJ1-3; D remains unclear. The CDR3 loop spans 14 amino acids. Trimming cost V 2 bases and J 0 bases, with 6 bases left between them. CDR1 is SGDLS, CDR2 YYNGEE, per germline. CDR3: CASSVGASGNTIYF. CDR3 DNA: TGTGCCAGCAGCGTGGGAGCCTCTGGAAACACCATATATTTT.

A single count supports this clone. This chain joins TRBV7-2 and TRBJ2-3, with D possibly being TRBD1 (6 bases). Germline lookup yields CDR1 SGHTA and CDR2 FQGNSA. Trimming cost V 5 bases and J 4 bases, with 19 bases left between them. The length of the CDR3 is 16 residues. The CDR3 nucleotides read TGTGCCAGCAGCACGAGGCAGGGGAGTGTGGCAGATACGCAGTATTTT. This translates into CASSTRQGSVADTQYF.

J is TRBJ2-3 and V is TRBV9, with 8 bases matching TRBD2. Looked up from germline, CDR1 is SGDLS and CDR2 is YYNGEE. This CDR3 is 14 amino acids long. V trimming: 4 bases; J trimming: 6 bases; junction bases outside the gene matches: 7. CDR3 in amino acids: CASSPRPSGDTQYF. DNA of the CDR3: TGTGCCAGCAGCCCCCGACCTAGCGGGGATACGCAGTATTTT.

This chain links TRBV21-1 with TRBJ2-7; the listed D gene, TRBD2, was not tested against the DNA. TRBV21-1 counts as a pseudogene. The CDR3 loop spans 18 amino acids. The CDR3 DNA reads TGTGCCAGCAGCCCCGAGGCGATTATAGCGGGAGTCCCCTACGAGCAGTACGTC. As protein: CASSPEAIIAGVPYEQYV.

V gene TRBV18 combines with J gene TRBJ1-4, with D maybe TRBD1 (6 bases). V lost 0 bases, J lost 6 bases, and 8 bases lay in between. CDR1 is KGHSH and CDR2 is LQKENI in the germline V gene. The CDR3 runs 14 residues. This CDR3 is CASSPPAGDEKLFF. In nucleotides, the CDR3 is TGTGCCAGCTCACCACCGGCAGGGGATGAAAAACTGTTTTTT.

The chain employs TRBV30 and TRBJ1-4, with TRBD1 matching over 9 bases. The CDR3 contains 14 residues. Trimming removed 2 bases from V and 6 bases from J; junction bases left unmatched: 4. The germline CDR1 and CDR2 sequences are GTSNPN and SVGIG (reference sequence). As DNA, the CDR3 is TGTGCCTGGAGTCTGACAGGGGGAGATGAAAAACTGTTTTTT. This codes for CAWSLTGGDEKLFF.

The CDR3 bases are TGTGCCAGCAGTTACTCCTCGACAGGGGCTCAGCCCCAGCATTTT. It encodes CASSYSSTGAQPQHF. The chain recombines TRBV6-5 with TRBJ1-5, with 8 bases that match TRBD1. V was clipped by 0 bases and J by 6 bases; unmatched bases: 4. The CDR3 totals 15 residues. Germline CDR1 reads MNHEY; CDR2 reads SVGAGI.

The count of this clone is one. This chain joins TRBV6-2 or TRBV6-3 and TRBJ2-3, with 14 bases identical to TRBD2. CDR3 length: 18 amino acids. Germline loops: CDR1 MNHEY, CDR2 SVGEGT. V shed 4 bases and J 5 bases; nucleotides not matched to a gene: 11. In DNA form, the CDR3 reads TGTGCCAGCAGTTTCCCCTCGGGACTAGCGGGAGTTGGAGATACGCAGTATTTT. This translates into CASSFPSGLAGVGDTQYF.

This clone was recorded only once. V is TRBV7-9 and J is TRBJ2-5; a weak D match, TRBD1 (5 bases). This CDR3 is built from 12 residues. Germline lookup yields CDR1 SEHNR and CDR2 FQNEAQ (reference sequence). The V gene lost 3 bases and the J gene lost 5 bases, with 7 bases spanning the gap. CDR3 sequence reads: CASSFSGETQYF. The CDR3 DNA follows: TGTGCCAGCAGCTTCTCAGGGGAGACCCAGTACTTC.

This chain joins TRBV21-1 and TRBJ2-1; the D segment call TRBD2 is taken from the table without a DNA check. TRBV21-1 is assigned pseudogene status. The CDR3 loop spans 16 amino acids. CDR3 loop: CASSKAGESSYNEQFF. As DNA, the CDR3 is TGTGCCAGCAGCAAAGCTGGGGAGAGCTCCTACAATGAGCAGTTCTTC.

J is TRBJ2-2 and V is TRBV9; 9 bases are a match to TRBD2. The CDR3 extends over 17 amino acids. Trimming took 0 bases from V and 6 from J; bases not matched to a gene: 9. Per germline, CDR1 SGDLS and CDR2 YYNGEE. The CDR3, as DNA: TGTGCCAGCAGCGTAGCGGCTAGCGGGGCGGGGCCCGGGGAGCTGTTTTTT. Translated: CASSVAASGAGPGELFF.

The chain's CDR3 is CASSRGQGIGTVVETQYF. The DNA for the CDR3 is TGTGCCAGCAGTAGGGGACAGGGAATAGGAACGGTCGTGGAGACCCAGTACTTC. The chain recombines TRBV27 with TRBJ2-5, with 9 bases lining up with TRBD1. The CDR3 is 18 amino acids. Germline values: CDR1 MNHEY, CDR2 SMNVEV (reference sequence). V lost 5 bases to trimming and J lost 5 bases; unmatched junction nucleotides: 18.

CDR3 bases: TGTGCCAGCTCACCAACGGAGGTTGGGAATCAGCCCCAGCATTTT. Its protein product is CASSPTEVGNQPQHF. V and J are TRBV18 and TRBJ1-5; D unclear. The CDR3 sequence is 15 residues long. Germline V gene lookup returns CDR1 KGHSH and CDR2 LQKENI. The V end lost 2 bases, the J end lost 4 bases, and 12 bases lay between the germline ends.

Here the CDR3 reads CASSQAGETQYF. CDR3 DNA: TGTGCCAGCTCACAAGCCGGAGAGACCCAGTACTTC. The V gene is TRBV18, the J gene TRBJ2-5; D is unresolved. The CDR3 runs to 12 residues. Trimming took 4 bases from V and 4 from J, leaving 7 bases between them. CDR1 is KGHSH, CDR2 LQKENI, per germline.

J is TRBJ2-3 and V is TRBV7-2; TRBD2 matches at 10 bases. Germline CDR1 is SGHTA and CDR2 is FQGNSA. This CDR3 is built from 17 residues. Trimming took 5 bases from V and 2 from J; bases not matched to a gene: 10. The CDR3 loop is CASSTAGLAKLTDTQYF. The CDR3, as DNA: TGTGCCAGCAGCACCGCGGGACTAGCGAAACTCACAGATACGCAGTATTTT.